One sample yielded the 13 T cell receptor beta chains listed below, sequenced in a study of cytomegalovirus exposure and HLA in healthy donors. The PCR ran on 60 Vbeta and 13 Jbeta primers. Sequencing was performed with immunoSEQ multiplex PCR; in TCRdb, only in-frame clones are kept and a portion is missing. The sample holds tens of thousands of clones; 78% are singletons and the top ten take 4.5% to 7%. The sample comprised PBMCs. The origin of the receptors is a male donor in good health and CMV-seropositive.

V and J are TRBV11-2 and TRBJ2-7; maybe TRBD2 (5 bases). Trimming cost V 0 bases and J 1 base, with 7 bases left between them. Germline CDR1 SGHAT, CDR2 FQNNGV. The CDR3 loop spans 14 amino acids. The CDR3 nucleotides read TGTGCCAGCAGCTTAGATGGAGGTTCCTACGAGCAGTACTTC. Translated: CASSLDGGSYEQYF.

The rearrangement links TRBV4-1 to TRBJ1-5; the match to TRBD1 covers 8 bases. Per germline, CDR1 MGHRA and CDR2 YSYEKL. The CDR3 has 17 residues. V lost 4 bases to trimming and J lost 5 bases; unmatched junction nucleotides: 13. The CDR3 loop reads CASSLVPQGARDQPQHF. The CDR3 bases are TGCGCCAGCAGCCTAGTCCCCCAGGGGGCGAGGGATCAGCCCCAGCATTTT.

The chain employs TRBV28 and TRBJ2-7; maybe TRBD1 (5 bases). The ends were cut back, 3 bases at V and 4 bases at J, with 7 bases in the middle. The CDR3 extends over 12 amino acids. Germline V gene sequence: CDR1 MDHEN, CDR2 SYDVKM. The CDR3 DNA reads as TGTGCCAGCAGTTTCAGGGTATACGAGCAGTACTTC. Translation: CASSFRVYEQYF.

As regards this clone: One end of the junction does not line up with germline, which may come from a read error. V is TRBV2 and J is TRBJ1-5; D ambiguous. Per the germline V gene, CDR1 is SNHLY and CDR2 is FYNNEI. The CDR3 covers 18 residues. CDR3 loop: CASSKALFDSYSNQPQHF. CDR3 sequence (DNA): TGTGCCAGCAGTAAAGCGCTCTTTGATTCCTATAGCAATCAGCCCCAGCATTTT.

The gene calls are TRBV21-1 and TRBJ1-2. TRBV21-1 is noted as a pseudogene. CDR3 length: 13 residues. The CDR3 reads CARRFGPNYGYTF. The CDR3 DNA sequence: TGTGCCAGGCGGTTCGGTCCTAACTATGGCTACACCTTC.

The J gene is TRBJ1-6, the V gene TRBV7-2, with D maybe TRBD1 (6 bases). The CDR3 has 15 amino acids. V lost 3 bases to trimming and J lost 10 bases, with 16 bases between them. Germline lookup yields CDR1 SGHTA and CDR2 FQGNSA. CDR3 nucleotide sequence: TGTGCCAGCAGCTTCGAGGGGGGGATCGGGTCACCCCTCCACTTT. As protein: CASSFEGGIGSPLHF.

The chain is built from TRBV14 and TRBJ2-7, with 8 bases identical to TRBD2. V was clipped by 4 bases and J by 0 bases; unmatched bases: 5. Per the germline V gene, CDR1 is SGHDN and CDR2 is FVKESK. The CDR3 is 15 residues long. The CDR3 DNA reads TGTGCCAGCAGCCGTAGCGGGGCCGCCTCCTACGAGCAGTACTTC. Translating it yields CASSRSGAASYEQYF. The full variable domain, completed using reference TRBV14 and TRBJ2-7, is EAGVTQFPSHSVIEKGQTVTLRCDPISGHDNLYWYRRVMGKEIKFLLHFVKESKQDESGMPNNRFLAERTGGTYSTLKVQPAELEDSGVYFCASSRSGAASYEQYFGPGTRLTVT.

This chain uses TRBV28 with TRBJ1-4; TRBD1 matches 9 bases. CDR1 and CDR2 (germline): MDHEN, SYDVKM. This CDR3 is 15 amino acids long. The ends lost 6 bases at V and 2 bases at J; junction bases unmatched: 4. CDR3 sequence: CASRGQGWTNEKLFF. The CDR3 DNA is TGTGCCAGCAGGGGACAGGGTTGGACTAATGAAAAACTGTTTTTT. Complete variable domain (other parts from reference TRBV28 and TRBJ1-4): DVKVTQSSRYLVKRTGEKVFLECVQDMDHENMFWYRQDPGLGLRLIYFSYDVKMKEKGDIPEGYSVSREKKERFSLILESASTNQTSMYLCASRGQGWTNEKLFFGSGTQLSVL.

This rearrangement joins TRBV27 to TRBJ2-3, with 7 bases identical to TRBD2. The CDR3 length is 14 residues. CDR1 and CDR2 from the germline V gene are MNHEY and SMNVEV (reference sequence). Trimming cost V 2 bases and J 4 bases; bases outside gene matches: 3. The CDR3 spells CASSLAGAPDTQYF. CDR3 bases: TGTGCCAGCAGTTTAGCGGGAGCCCCAGATACGCAGTATTTT.

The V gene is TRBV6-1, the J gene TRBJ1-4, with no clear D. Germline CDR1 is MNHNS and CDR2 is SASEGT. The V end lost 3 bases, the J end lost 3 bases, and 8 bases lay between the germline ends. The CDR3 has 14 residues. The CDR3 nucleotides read TGTGCCAGCAGTGAGCAGACATCTAATGAAAAACTGTTTTTT. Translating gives CASSEQTSNEKLFF.

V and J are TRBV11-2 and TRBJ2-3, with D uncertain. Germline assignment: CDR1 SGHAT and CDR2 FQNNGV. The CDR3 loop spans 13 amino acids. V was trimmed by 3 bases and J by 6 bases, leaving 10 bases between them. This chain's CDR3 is CASSLLRGDTQYF. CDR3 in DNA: TGTGCCAGCAGCTTGCTGAGAGGTGATACGCAGTATTTT.

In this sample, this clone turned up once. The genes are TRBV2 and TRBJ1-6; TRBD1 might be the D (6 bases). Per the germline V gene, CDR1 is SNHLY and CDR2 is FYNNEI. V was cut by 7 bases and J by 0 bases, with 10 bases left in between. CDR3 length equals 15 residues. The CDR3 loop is CASMGGPSYNSPLHF. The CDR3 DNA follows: TGTGCCAGCATGGGGGGGCCCTCCTATAATTCACCCCTCCACTTT.

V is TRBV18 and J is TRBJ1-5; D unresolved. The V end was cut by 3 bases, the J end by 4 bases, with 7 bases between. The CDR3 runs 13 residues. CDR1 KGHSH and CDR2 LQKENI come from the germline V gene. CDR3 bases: TGTGCCAGCTCACCCGGGGAAAATCAGCCCCAGCATTTT. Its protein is CASSPGENQPQHF. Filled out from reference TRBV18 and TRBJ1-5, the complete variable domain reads NAGVMQNPRHLVRRRGQEARLRCSPMKGHSHVYWYRQLPEEGLKFMVYLQKENIIDESGMPKERFSAEFPKEGPSILRIQQVVRGDSAAYFCASSPGENQPQHFGDGTRLSIL.